This paragraph reports one T cell receptor (beta chain). Its target is not known. This table comes from immunoSEQ multiplex PCR, and its TCRdb copy is limited to in-frame clones, with some not included. The table records tens of thousands of clones, approximately 90% of them present only once. The CDR3 contains 15 residues. CDR1 is LNHDA and CDR2 is SQIVND in the germline V gene (reference sequence). V was shortened by 4 bases and J by 4 bases, with 14 bases between the two germline ends. These data are taken from a study of OX40 agonist ivuxolimab in advanced cancers. For the study at large: A diagnosis of hepatocellular carcinoma, melanoma, renal cell or head and neck cancer was present in dose-escalation patients. Earlier treatment with anti-PD-1, anti-PD-L1 or anti-CTLA-4 was permitted, and approximately 38% had received some. Whole-study results and caveats: Low normalized T-cell clonal expansion was additionally recorded for some nonresponders. CD8+ T cells were the subset that, on average, had more expanded clones than CD4+.

V usage is TRBV19 and J usage is TRBJ1-5; the D is unclear. The origin of this receptor is an adult with an advanced solid tumor such as melanoma, head and neck, liver or kidney cancer. Source: CD4+ or CD8+ T cells sorted from blood, taken in a trial of the OX40 agonist ivuxolimab. CDR3 DNA: TGTGCCAGTAGTACCCAAGTTGGAGAAAATCAGCCCCAGCATTTT. Encoded protein: CASSTQVGENQPQHF.